These 20 T cell receptor beta chains came from one sample sequenced in a study of T cell changes during pregnancy in multiple sclerosis. Using immunoSEQ multiplex PCR, the repertoire was profiled, and TCRdb retains in-frame clones only, with some absent. Here the sample spans approximately 65,000 clones, roughly nine tenths being singletons. The sequenced sample was CD4+ T cells from peripheral blood mononuclear cells, obtained in the first trimester of pregnancy. The origin of the receptors is a female donor with multiple sclerosis, enrolled in a pregnancy study.

The rearrangement uses TRBV19 and TRBJ2-6; maybe TRBD1 (5 bases). This CDR3 is 18 amino acids long. Trimming removed 0 bases at V and 0 bases at J, with 12 bases between. Germline CDR1 is LNHDA and CDR2 is SQIVND (reference sequence). CDR3 in amino acids: CASSIDSGIDSGANVLTF. Written as DNA, the CDR3 is TGTGCCAGTAGTATAGATTCAGGGATCGACTCTGGGGCCAACGTCCTGACTTTC.

The gene calls are TRBV6-6 and TRBJ1-2; the D is unclear. Per germline, CDR1 MNHNY and CDR2 SVGAGI (reference sequence). V lost 2 bases and J lost 3, with 10 bases in between. The CDR3 runs to 14 residues. Here the CDR3 reads CASSYSPVYYGYTF. The DNA for the CDR3 is TGTGCCAGCAGTTACAGCCCGGTGTACTATGGCTACACCTTC.

The V gene is TRBV7-2, the J gene TRBJ1-5, with D possibly TRBD1 on 6 matching bases. Germline values: CDR1 SGHTA, CDR2 FQGNSA. V lost 3 bases and J 3 bases, leaving 9 bases between the germline ends. CDR3 length: 14 residues. CDR3 DNA: TGTGCCAGCAGCTTTCTGGGGGCCAATCAGCCCCAGCATTTT. The encoded protein is CASSFLGANQPQHF.

The chain recombines TRBV18 with TRBJ1-2; D is ambiguous. The CDR3 totals 12 residues. V lost 6 bases and J 0 bases, leaving 5 bases between the germline ends. CDR1 is KGHSH and CDR2 is LQKENI in the germline V gene. The CDR3 loop is CASSGSNYGYTF. The CDR3 coding sequence is TGTGCCAGCTCGGGCTCTAACTATGGCTACACCTTC.

This sequence joins TRBV18 and TRBJ1-2, with 9 bases aligning to TRBD1. Germline lookup yields CDR1 KGHSH and CDR2 LQKENI. The CDR3 loop spans 13 amino acids. V was clipped by 2 bases and J by 5 bases; unmatched bases: 0. The CDR3 here is CASSPGQGYGYTF. Written as DNA, the CDR3 is TGTGCCAGCTCACCAGGACAGGGGTATGGCTACACCTTC.

This chain joins TRBV7-2 and TRBJ2-1; TRBD2 might be the D (7 bases). CDR1 is SGHTA, CDR2 FQGNSA, per germline. V was shortened by 5 bases and J by 0 bases, with 23 bases between the two germline ends. The CDR3 runs 19 residues. CDR3 DNA sequence: TGTGCCAGCAGCCATCCCCGGGGGGCGGAGACTCTCTCCTACAATGAGCAGTTCTTC. The encoded protein is CASSHPRGAETLSYNEQFF.

This chain uses TRBV6-6 with TRBJ2-7; 13 positions match TRBD2. This CDR3 spans 12 amino acids. Germline trimming cut 6 bases from V and 12 bases from J; bases unmatched to any gene: 5. The germline CDR1 and CDR2 sequences are MNHNY and SVGAGI (reference sequence). CDR3 DNA: TGTGCCAGCAGCCAACTAGCGGGGGGGGTGTACTTC. It yields the protein CASSQLAGGVYF.

The chain joins TRBV15 to TRBJ2-2; no firm D call. Germline values: CDR1 LNHNV, CDR2 YYDKDF (reference sequence). The CDR3 consists of 13 residues. Deletions cut 6 bases from V and 1 base from J, with 6 bases between. The CDR3 DNA sequence: TGTGCCACCAGACATCGGAACACCGGGGAGCTGTTTTTT. Amino acids: CATRHRNTGELFF.

This sequence joins TRBV19 and TRBJ1-1, with D perhaps matching TRBD1 (6 bases). Germline V gene sequence: CDR1 LNHDA, CDR2 SQIVND (reference sequence). V was clipped by 5 bases and J by 2 bases, with 21 bases between them. The CDR3 is made up of 17 amino acids. CDR3 DNA sequence: TGTGCCAGTAGTCCTCGATTACCGGACAGAAGCAACACTGAAGCTTTCTTT. As protein: CASSPRLPDRSNTEAFF.

The chain combines TRBV20-1 with TRBJ1-1; D call uncertain. The V gene lost 0 bases and the J gene lost 4 bases, with 3 bases spanning the gap. Germline V gene sequence: CDR1 DFQATT, CDR2 SNEGSKA (reference sequence). CDR3 length: 11 residues. The CDR3 region is CSARDRTEAFF. The CDR3 DNA reads as TGCAGTGCTAGAGATCGCACTGAAGCTTTCTTT.

The J gene is TRBJ1-2, the V gene TRBV6-5; D remains ambiguous. Trimming took 0 bases from V and 5 from J, leaving 16 bases between them. The CDR3 loop spans 16 amino acids. The germline V gene encodes CDR1 MNHEY and CDR2 SVGAGI. CDR3 coding DNA: TGTGCCAGCAGTTACTCGAAGTTGGCAGAACTATATGGCTACACCTTC. Protein sequence: CASSYSKLAELYGYTF.

This clone was seen once. The rearrangement uses TRBV20-1 and TRBJ2-3, with unresolved D. This CDR3 contains 11 residues. The V and J ends lost 5 bases and 8 bases respectively, with 11 bases between them. In germline, CDR1 is DFQATT, CDR2 SNEGSKA (reference sequence). The CDR3 nucleotides read TGCAGTGCTCCCAGTGGGCCTACGCAGTATTTT. Translated, it gives CSAPSGPTQYF.

The count of this clone is one. The CDR3 loop reads CASSQSGVGQFF. The DNA for the CDR3 is TGCGCCAGCAGCCAAAGCGGGGTAGGTCAGTTCTTC. The genes are TRBV4-3 and TRBJ2-1; TRBD2 matches at 7 bases. CDR1 and CDR2 from the germline V gene are LGHNA and YSLEER. Germline trimming cut 2 bases from V and 13 bases from J; bases unmatched to any gene: 5. The CDR3 contains 12 residues.

In its sample, this clone was seen a few times. V gene TRBV2 combines with J gene TRBJ1-1; TRBD1 might be the D (5 bases). The germline CDR1 and CDR2 sequences are SNHLY and FYNNEI. Trimming took 10 bases from V and 3 from J, leaving 12 bases between them. CDR3 size: 12 residues. The CDR3 DNA reads as TGTGCCACCACATGGGGGGACACTGAAGCTTTCTTT. Protein product: CATTWGDTEAFF.

This chain links TRBV7-2 with TRBJ1-1, with 8 bases lining up with TRBD1. Germline trimming cut 1 base from V and 3 bases from J; bases unmatched to any gene: 4. CDR3 length: 15 residues. CDR1 and CDR2 (germline): SGHTA, FQGNSA. DNA of the CDR3: TGTGCCAGCAGCTTAGGACAGGGGTATTACACTGAAGCTTTCTTT. This sequence encodes CASSLGQGYYTEAFF.

The V and J genes are TRBV7-2 and TRBJ2-3; 7 bases fit TRBD2. This CDR3 spans 15 amino acids. Trimming removed 7 bases from V and 1 base from J; junction bases left unmatched: 8. Germline V gene sequence: CDR1 SGHTA, CDR2 FQGNSA. The CDR3 sequence is CASTRRGGGTDTQYF. CDR3 nucleotides: TGTGCCAGCACTCGTAGGGGAGGGGGCACAGATACGCAGTATTTT.

CDR3: CASGRDRGPRDEQYF. The CDR3 coding sequence is TGTGCCAGCGGAAGGGACAGGGGGCCCCGGGACGAGCAGTACTTC. This sequence joins TRBV2 and TRBJ2-7; 12 positions match TRBD1. Losses at the gene ends were 8 bases for V and 5 bases for J; bases not matched to a gene: 10. Germline CDR1 reads SNHLY; CDR2 reads FYNNEI. The CDR3 runs 15 residues.

This chain joins TRBV14 and TRBJ1-2; the D gene is possibly TRBD1 (5 bases). Germline lookup yields CDR1 SGHDN and CDR2 FVKESK. The ends were cut back, 0 bases at V and 8 bases at J, with 19 bases in the middle. The CDR3 runs to 16 residues. CDR3 loop: CASSQDRAPPRRGYTF. CDR3 nucleotide sequence: TGTGCCAGCAGCCAAGACAGGGCTCCGCCTCGTCGAGGCTACACCTTC.

Here the CDR3 DNA reads TGTGCCAGCAGTTTTCAAGCGGGGGAAGCTTTCTTT. It is translated as CASSFQAGEAFF. The genes are TRBV27 and TRBJ1-1; D not certain. There are 12 residues in the CDR3. The V end lost 3 bases, the J end lost 8 bases, and 10 bases lay between the germline ends. CDR1 MNHEY and CDR2 SMNVEV come from the germline V gene (reference sequence).

The gene calls are TRBV11-1 and TRBJ1-5; D unresolved. The V end was cut by 4 bases, the J end by 5 bases, with 15 bases between. The V gene's germline CDR1 is SGHAT and CDR2 FQDESV (reference sequence). The CDR3 spans 15 residues. The CDR3 loop reads CASSSGLVGDQPQHF. In DNA form, the CDR3 reads TGTGCCAGCAGCTCCGGCCTCGTAGGAGATCAGCCCCAGCATTTT.